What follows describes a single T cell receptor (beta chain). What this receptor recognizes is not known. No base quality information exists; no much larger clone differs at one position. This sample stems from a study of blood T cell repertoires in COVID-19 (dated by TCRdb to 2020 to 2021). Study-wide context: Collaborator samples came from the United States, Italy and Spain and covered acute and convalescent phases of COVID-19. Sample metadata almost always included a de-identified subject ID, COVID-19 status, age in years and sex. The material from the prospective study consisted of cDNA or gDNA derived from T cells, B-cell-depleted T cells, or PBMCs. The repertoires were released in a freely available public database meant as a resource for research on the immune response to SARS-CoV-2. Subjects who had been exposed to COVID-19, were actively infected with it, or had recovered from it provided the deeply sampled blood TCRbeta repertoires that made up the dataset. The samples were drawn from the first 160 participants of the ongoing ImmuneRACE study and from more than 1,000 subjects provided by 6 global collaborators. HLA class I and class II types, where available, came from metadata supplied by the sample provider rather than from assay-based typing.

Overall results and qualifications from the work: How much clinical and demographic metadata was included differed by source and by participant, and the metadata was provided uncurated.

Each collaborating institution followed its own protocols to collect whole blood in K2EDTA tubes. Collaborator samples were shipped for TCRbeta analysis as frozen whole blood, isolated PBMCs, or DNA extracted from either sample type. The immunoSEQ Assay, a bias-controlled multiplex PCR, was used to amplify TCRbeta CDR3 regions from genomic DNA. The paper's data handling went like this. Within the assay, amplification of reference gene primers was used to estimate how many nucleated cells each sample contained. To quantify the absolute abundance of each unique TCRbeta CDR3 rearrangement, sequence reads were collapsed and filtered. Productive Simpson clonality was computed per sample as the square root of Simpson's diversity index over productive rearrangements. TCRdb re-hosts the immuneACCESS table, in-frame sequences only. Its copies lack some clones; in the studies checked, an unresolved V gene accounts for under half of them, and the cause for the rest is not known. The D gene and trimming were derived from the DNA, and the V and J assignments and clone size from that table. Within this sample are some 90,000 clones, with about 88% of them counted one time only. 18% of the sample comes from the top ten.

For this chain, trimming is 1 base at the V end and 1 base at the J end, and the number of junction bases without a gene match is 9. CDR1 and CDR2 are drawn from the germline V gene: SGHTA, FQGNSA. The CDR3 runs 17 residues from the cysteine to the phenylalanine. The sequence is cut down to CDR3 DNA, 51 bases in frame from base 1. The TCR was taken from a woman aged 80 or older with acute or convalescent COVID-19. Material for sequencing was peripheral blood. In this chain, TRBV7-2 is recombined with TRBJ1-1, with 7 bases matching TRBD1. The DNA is TGTGCCAGCAGCTTAGGGTTCCGACAGGGTGGGAACACTGAAGCTTTCTTT. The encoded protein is CASSLGFRQGGNTEAFF.